This TCR beta chain was recovered during a study of blood T cell repertoires in COVID-19. Study context: Acute and convalescent COVID-19 specimens originated in the United States, Italy and Spain.

Per the original methods: Reference gene primer amplification gave nucleated cell count estimates. Method: immunoSEQ multiplex PCR; TCRdb's copy keeps in-frame clones and lacks some. V and J calls and clone size are copied from that table; D and trimming were computed from the DNA. Of 150,000 to 200,000 clones listed, roughly 80% are singletons. CDR1 and CDR2 (germline): LNHDA, SQIVND (reference sequence). The CDR3 loop spans 15 amino acids. Trimming cost V 3 bases and J 7 bases, with 16 bases left between them. The chain combines TRBV19 with TRBJ2-1; possible D gene TRBD2, 5 bases. The clonotype comes from a woman of 80 years or more with acute or convalescent COVID-19. Source material: peripheral blood. The CDR3 spells CASSIQAPSGNEQFF. CDR3 coding DNA: TGTGCCAGTAGTATTCAGGCCCCGAGCGGAAATGAGCAGTTCTTC.